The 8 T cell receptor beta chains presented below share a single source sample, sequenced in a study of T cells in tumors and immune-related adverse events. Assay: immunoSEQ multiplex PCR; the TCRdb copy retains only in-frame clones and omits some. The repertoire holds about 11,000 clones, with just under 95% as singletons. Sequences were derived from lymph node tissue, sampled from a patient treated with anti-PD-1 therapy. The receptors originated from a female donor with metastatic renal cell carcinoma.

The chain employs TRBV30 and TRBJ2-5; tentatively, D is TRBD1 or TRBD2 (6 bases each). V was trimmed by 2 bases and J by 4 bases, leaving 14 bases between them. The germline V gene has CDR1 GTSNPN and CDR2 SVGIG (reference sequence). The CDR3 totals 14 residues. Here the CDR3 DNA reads TGTGCCTGGAGTCAAACCAGGGGAGGAGAGACCCAGTACTTC. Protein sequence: CAWSQTRGGETQYF.

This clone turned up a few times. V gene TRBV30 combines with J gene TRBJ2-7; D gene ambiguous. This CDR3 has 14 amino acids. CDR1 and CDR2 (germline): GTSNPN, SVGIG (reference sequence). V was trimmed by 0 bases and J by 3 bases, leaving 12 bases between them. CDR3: CAWSVVVNSYEQYF. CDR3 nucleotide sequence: TGTGCCTGGAGTGTAGTTGTCAACAGCTACGAGCAGTACTTC.

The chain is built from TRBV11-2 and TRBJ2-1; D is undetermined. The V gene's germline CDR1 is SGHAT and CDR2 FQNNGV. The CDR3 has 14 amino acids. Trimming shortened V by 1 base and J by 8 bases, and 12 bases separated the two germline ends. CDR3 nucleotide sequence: TGTGCCAGCAGCTTAGGTGTAGTGTTCGATGAGCAGTTCTTC. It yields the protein CASSLGVVFDEQFF.

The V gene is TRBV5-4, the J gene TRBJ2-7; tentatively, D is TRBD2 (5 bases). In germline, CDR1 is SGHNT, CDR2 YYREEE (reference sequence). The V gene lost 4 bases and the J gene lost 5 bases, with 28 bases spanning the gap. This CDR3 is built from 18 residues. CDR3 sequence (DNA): TGTGCCAGCAGCCGGAGGTTTTCCGCACAGACGTCAGCGGACGAGCAGTACTTC. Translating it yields CASSRRFSAQTSADEQYF.

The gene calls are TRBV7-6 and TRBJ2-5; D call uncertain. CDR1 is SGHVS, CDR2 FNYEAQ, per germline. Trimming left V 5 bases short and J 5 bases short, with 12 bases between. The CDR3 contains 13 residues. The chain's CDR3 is CASSPYEGETQYF. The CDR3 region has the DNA TGTGCCAGCAGCCCCTACGAAGGGGAGACCCAGTACTTC.

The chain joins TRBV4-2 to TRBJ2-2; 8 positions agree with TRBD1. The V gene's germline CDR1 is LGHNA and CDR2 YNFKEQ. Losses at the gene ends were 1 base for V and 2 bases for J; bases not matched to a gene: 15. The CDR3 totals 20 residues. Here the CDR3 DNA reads TGTGCCAGCAGCCAAGCCGGCAGGGGGCGACCGAAGTCAAACACCGGGGAGCTGTTTTTT. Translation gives CASSQAGRGRPKSNTGELFF.

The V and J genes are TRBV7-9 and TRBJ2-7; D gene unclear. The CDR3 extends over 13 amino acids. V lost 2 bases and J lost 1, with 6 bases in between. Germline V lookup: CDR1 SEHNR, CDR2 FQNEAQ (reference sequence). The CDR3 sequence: CASSLRWSYEQYF. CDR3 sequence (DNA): TGTGCCAGCAGCTTAAGATGGTCCTACGAGCAGTACTTC.

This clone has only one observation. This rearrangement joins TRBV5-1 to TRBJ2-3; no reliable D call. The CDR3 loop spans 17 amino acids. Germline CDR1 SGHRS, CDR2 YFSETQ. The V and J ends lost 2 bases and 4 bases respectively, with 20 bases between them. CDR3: CASSFGEAFTWADTQYF. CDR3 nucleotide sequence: TGCGCCAGCAGCTTTGGCGAGGCCTTTACGTGGGCAGATACGCAGTATTTT.